The 28 T cell receptor beta chains below come from one sample, sequenced in a study of T-cell memory formation after mild COVID-19. TCRdb analysed the 5' RACE reads with MiXCR anew, one entry per CDR3 protein. Among 400,000 to 500,000 distinct CDR3 sequences listed, more than 20% were seen once. Sequenced input: PBMCs or a T cell subset sorted from them (not recorded which). All receptors derive from an adult woman who had mild COVID-19 (a few samples of this study predate the infection). Cell type and time point are not known.

This chain links TRBV12-3 or TRBV12-4 with TRBJ1-4, with D possibly TRBD1 on 5 matching bases. This CDR3 is built from 13 residues. V was pared by 3 bases and J by 11 bases, with 13 bases between. The CDR3 region is CASSFGNGGKLFF. DNA for the CDR3: TGTGCCAGCAGTTTCGGAAATGGGGGTAAACTGTTTTTT.

There are a few counts of this clonotype. This chain joins TRBV10-3 and TRBJ2-1, with 8 bases aligning to TRBD2. V shed 4 bases and J 7 bases; nucleotides not matched to a gene: 12. The CDR3 covers 16 residues. Germline loops: CDR1 ENHRY, CDR2 SYGVKD. The CDR3 DNA reads TGTGCCATCAGTGGGAGTAGCGGGGACCTGCGGAATGAGCAGTTCTTC. Its translation: CAISGSSGDLRNEQFF.

This clonotype was found a few times. The chain links TRBV7-2 to TRBJ2-7, with unresolved D. CDR3 length: 11 amino acids. Germline V CDR1 and CDR2: SGHTA, FQGNSA. V was cut by 2 bases and J by 7 bases, with 6 bases left in between. CDR3 sequence (DNA): TGTGCCAGCAGCTTAAACGGGGAGCAGTACTTC. Translation gives CASSLNGEQYF.

The V gene is TRBV7-9, the J gene TRBJ2-2; no clear D. The CDR3 covers 19 residues. In germline, CDR1 is SEHNR, CDR2 FQNEAQ (reference sequence). Trimming left V 5 bases short and J 4 bases short, with 26 bases between. The CDR3 is CASSLIRSTRSLFTGELFF. The CDR3 DNA is TGTGCCAGCAGCCTAATCAGGTCAACGCGGTCCTTGTTCACCGGGGAGCTGTTTTTT.

This clonotype was seen more than once but under ten times. CDR3 loop: CSVESRTGKGLTDTQYF. Here the CDR3 DNA reads TGCAGCGTTGAATCCAGAACCGGGAAGGGGCTCACAGATACGCAGTATTTT. This chain uses TRBV29-1 with TRBJ2-3, with D perhaps assigned TRBD1 or TRBD2 (5 bases each). Trimming pared 2 bases from V and 2 bases from J, leaving 20 bases between. The CDR3 is 17 amino acids. CDR1 is SQVTM, CDR2 ANQGSEA, per germline.

The chain is built from TRBV30 and TRBJ1-1, with TRBD1 matching 7 bases. Germline V gene data show CDR1 as GTSNPN and CDR2 as SVGIG (reference sequence). The ends lost 4 bases at V and 3 bases at J; junction bases unmatched: 8. The CDR3 contains 14 residues. The chain's CDR3 is CAWINRGGYTEAFF. The CDR3 nucleotides read TGTGCCTGGATCAACAGGGGAGGGTACACTGAAGCTTTCTTT.

This clonotype occurred a few times. The junction and the germline gene differ at one end; a read error may be behind it. The rearrangement uses TRBV19 and TRBJ1-1; tentatively, D is TRBD1 (5 bases). The CDR3 runs to 12 residues. The germline V gene encodes CDR1 LNHDA and CDR2 SQIVND (reference sequence). In nucleotides, the CDR3 is TGTGCCAGTAGTATGCGATACGAGGGGACGCTCTTT. Translating gives CASSMRYEGTLF.

There are a few counts of this clonotype. The chain has TRBV7-6 and TRBJ2-7, with D perhaps assigned TRBD1 or TRBD2 (5 bases each). In germline, CDR1 is SGHVS, CDR2 FNYEAQ. The CDR3 is 15 residues long. V was pared by 1 base and J by 9 bases, with 19 bases between. The CDR3 reads CASSLEVGPHPRQYF. In DNA, the CDR3 is TGTGCCAGCAGCTTAGAGGTGGGACCCCACCCACGGCAGTACTTC.

The chain couples TRBV10-3 to TRBJ1-2; TRBD1 agrees at 7 bases. The germline V gene has CDR1 ENHRY and CDR2 SYGVKD. The CDR3 is made up of 13 amino acids. V lost 3 bases and J lost 3; bases outside the gene matches: 1. CDR3 bases: TGTGCCATCAGTGAAGACAGGGACTATGGCTACACCTTC. As protein: CAISEDRDYGYTF.

The table lists this clonotype with a few counts. This chain's CDR3 is CASRSSGSSYNEQFF. The CDR3 DNA is TGTGCCAGCAGGTCGAGCGGGAGCTCCTACAATGAGCAGTTCTTC. The V gene is TRBV12-3 or TRBV12-4, the J gene TRBJ2-1, with 8 bases matching TRBD2. V shed 6 bases and J 0 bases; nucleotides not matched to a gene: 4. There are 15 residues in the CDR3.

This clonotype was seen more than once but under ten times. The genes are TRBV2 and TRBJ2-3, with D unclear. The CDR3 has 14 residues. CDR1 and CDR2 (germline): SNHLY, FYNNEI. V was clipped by 1 base and J by 1 base, with 6 bases between them. For the CDR3, the DNA is TGTGCCAGCAGTGAAGGAGGAGGCACAGATACGCAGTATTTT. It translates to CASSEGGGTDTQYF.

V usage is TRBV4-3 and J usage is TRBJ1-1; TRBD1 agrees at 8 bases. This CDR3 region has 16 residues. Germline V gene lookup returns CDR1 LGHNA and CDR2 YSLEER. The J segment lost 2 bases and the V segment lost 0 bases, leaving 5 bases of the junction unmatched. This CDR3 reads CASSQDGGTGNTEAFF. The CDR3 nucleotides read TGCGCCAGCAGCCAAGATGGAGGGACAGGTAACACTGAAGCTTTCTTT.

V is TRBV6-2 or TRBV6-3 and J is TRBJ2-1, with D possibly being TRBD2 (6 bases). V lost 6 bases, J lost 9 bases, and 15 bases lay in between. The germline CDR1 and CDR2 sequences are MNHEY and SVGEGT. The CDR3 runs to 13 residues. CDR3 amino acids: CASSRDSISEQFF. CDR3 DNA sequence: TGTGCCAGCAGCCGGGACTCGATCAGTGAGCAGTTCTTC.

The chain links TRBV7-3 to TRBJ2-4; TRBD2 aligns across 16 bases. Per germline, CDR1 SGHTA and CDR2 FQGTGA. The CDR3 contains 14 residues. Trimming at V came to 5 bases and at J to 11 bases, leaving 3 bases not matched to a gene. The CDR3 DNA follows: TGTGCCAGCAGCCCGGGACTAGCGGGAGGGCTTCAGTACTTC. It codes for CASSPGLAGGLQYF.

The CDR3 DNA reads TGCAGTGCTCGGACAGGGGGAATCACTGAAGCTTTCTTT. Its protein product is CSARTGGITEAFF. This chain joins TRBV20-1 and TRBJ1-1, with 10 bases lining up with TRBD1. V lost 5 bases, J lost 4 bases, and 4 bases stayed unmatched. The germline V gene has CDR1 DFQATT and CDR2 SNEGSKA (reference sequence). The CDR3 consists of 13 residues.

This clonotype appeared a few times. This chain connects TRBV7-2 to TRBJ2-7; a possible D gene is TRBD2 (6 bases). The V gene's germline CDR1 is SGHTA and CDR2 FQGNSA. The CDR3 loop spans 13 amino acids. The V end was cut by 4 bases, the J end by 6 bases, with 13 bases between. The CDR3 here is CASSWRLDTEQYF. CDR3 DNA: TGTGCCAGCAGCTGGCGACTAGATACCGAGCAGTACTTC.

The chain uses TRBV27 and TRBJ2-2; the match to TRBD1 covers 8 bases. Per germline, CDR1 MNHEY and CDR2 SMNVEV (reference sequence). This CDR3 is 15 amino acids long. The junction had 10 bases not matched to a gene; V was cut back by 6 bases and J by 7 bases. The CDR3 DNA reads TGTGCCAGCAGCATAAGGACAGGGACGGACGGGGAGCTGTTTTTT. It codes for CASSIRTGTDGELFF.

The chain joins TRBV6-1 to TRBJ1-3; D is unclear. The CDR3 extends over 15 amino acids. V was shortened by 3 bases and J by 0 bases, with 9 bases between the two germline ends. CDR1 and CDR2 (germline): MNHNS, SASEGT. CDR3 DNA sequence: TGTGCCAGCAGTGATGGGATTCTCTCTGGAAACACCATATATTTT. This sequence encodes CASSDGILSGNTIYF.

In DNA form, the CDR3 reads TGTGCCAGCAGTTACTTAGGACAGGGGTCCTACGAGCAGTACTTC. Translating it yields CASSYLGQGSYEQYF. J is TRBJ2-7 and V is TRBV6-6; 9 bases match TRBD1. Germline V lookup: CDR1 MNHNY, CDR2 SVGAGI (reference sequence). The CDR3 is made up of 15 amino acids. Trimming cost V 1 base and J 1 base; bases outside gene matches: 2.

This chain connects TRBV18 to TRBJ2-7, with 8 nucleotides matching TRBD1. This CDR3 has 15 residues. Germline V gene sequence: CDR1 KGHSH, CDR2 LQKENI. Germline trimming cut 5 bases from V and 5 bases from J; bases unmatched to any gene: 11. The CDR3 region is CASSAAGTGPHEQYF. The CDR3 nucleotides read TGTGCCAGCTCAGCAGCTGGGACAGGACCCCACGAGCAGTACTTC.

The chain couples TRBV4-1 to TRBJ2-7, with 12 bases fitting TRBD2. The V gene end was trimmed by 2 bases and the J gene end by 7 bases; junction bases not matched to a gene: 9. The germline CDR1 and CDR2 sequences are MGHRA and YSYEKL. The CDR3 runs 16 residues. CDR3: CASSQTPSGGAREQYF. DNA for the CDR3: TGCGCCAGCAGCCAAACACCTAGCGGGGGGGCGCGGGAGCAGTACTTC.

The J gene is TRBJ1-1, the V gene TRBV12-3 or TRBV12-4; D is uncertain. CDR3 length: 14 residues. Trimming took off 6 bases at V and 5 bases at J, with 16 bases between the two ends. This chain's CDR3 is CASSPVSGWTEAFF. As DNA, the CDR3 is TGTGCCAGCAGCCCTGTATCCGGGTGGACTGAAGCTTTCTTT.

This clonotype has more than one count but fewer than ten. The genes are TRBV20-1 and TRBJ1-5; perhaps TRBD1 as D (5 bases). This CDR3 has 13 amino acids. Trimming shortened V by 3 bases and J by 1 base, and 7 bases separated the two germline ends. The germline gives CDR1 DFQATT, CDR2 SNEGSKA (reference sequence). The CDR3 DNA reads as TGCAGTGCTAGCGGGGGGAGCAATCAGCCCCAGCATTTT. Its protein product is CSASGGSNQPQHF.

This clonotype was counted between two and nine times. The chain carries TRBV6-6 and TRBJ2-1; 13 positions match TRBD2. Trimming cost V 6 bases and J 13 bases; bases outside gene matches: 6. CDR1 and CDR2 (germline): MNHNY, SVGAGI (reference sequence). The CDR3 is 13 residues long. CDR3 sequence (DNA): TGTGCCAGCAGCCCCGGGACTAGCGGGAACCAGTTCTTC. Its protein is CASSPGTSGNQFF.

The table lists this clonotype with a few counts. The rearrangement uses TRBV13 and TRBJ1-5; 12 bases align to TRBD1. Germline CDR1 and CDR2: PRHDT and FYEKMQ (reference sequence). The CDR3 is made up of 15 amino acids. The ends lost 6 bases at V and 13 bases at J; junction bases unmatched: 13. This CDR3 reads CASSHTGTGGNSQHF. The CDR3 DNA is TGTGCCAGCAGTCATACCGGGACAGGGGGCAACTCTCAGCATTTT.

The gene calls are TRBV6-1 and TRBJ1-2; TRBD1 matches 7 bases. Germline V gives CDR1 MNHNS, CDR2 SASEGT. V trimming: 4 bases; J trimming: 6 bases; junction bases outside the gene matches: 8. CDR3 length: 14 residues. The CDR3 DNA follows: TGTGCCAGCAGTGTAGCAGGGGGAGCTGATGGCTACACCTTC. It specifies CASSVAGGADGYTF.

The V gene is TRBV10-3, the J gene TRBJ2-1, with TRBD2 matching 8 bases. Germline values: CDR1 ENHRY, CDR2 SYGVKD. V was pared by 0 bases and J by 5 bases, with 9 bases of the junction left unmatched. The CDR3 runs 17 residues. The CDR3 region is CAISESLAGEAHNEQFF. DNA of the CDR3: TGTGCCATCAGTGAGTCGCTAGCGGGTGAGGCACACAATGAGCAGTTCTTC.

This clonotype has only a few counts. J is TRBJ1-6 and V is TRBV27; no reliable D call. The CDR3 has 13 amino acids. Trimming took 6 bases from V and 5 from J, leaving 8 bases between them. Germline lookup yields CDR1 MNHEY and CDR2 SMNVEV (reference sequence). The DNA for the CDR3 is TGTGCCAGCAGAACCAACAATAATTCACCCCTCCACTTT. Amino acid sequence: CASRTNNNSPLHF.